The 23 T cell receptor beta chains listed next were all sequenced from one sample in a study of cytomegalovirus exposure and HLA in healthy donors. The PCR had 60 Vbeta and 13 Jbeta primers. Data came from immunoSEQ multiplex PCR; TCRdb stores just in-frame clones and leaves some out. Found here are fewer than 120,000 clones, around 80% of them singletons; the top ten hold around an eighth. The source material was PBMCs. These receptor sequences come from a man aged 25 to 40 in good health and CMV-seropositive.

The J gene is TRBJ2-7, the V gene TRBV15, with a possible D match to TRBD1 (6 bases). Germline CDR1 is LNHNV and CDR2 is YYDKDF (reference sequence). V was shortened by 0 bases and J by 0 bases, with 12 bases between the two germline ends. The CDR3 is 16 residues long. In nucleotides, the CDR3 is TGTGCCACCAGCAGAGATCTGGGGGCGAGCTCCTACGAGCAGTACTTC. This encodes CATSRDLGASSYEQYF.

The V and J genes are TRBV15 and TRBJ2-1; 8 bases agree with TRBD1. CDR1 and CDR2 (germline): LNHNV, YYDKDF (reference sequence). Trimming took 3 bases from V and 5 from J; bases not matched to a gene: 9. CDR3 length equals 16 residues. The CDR3 coding sequence is TGTGCCACCAGCAGGGTATCAGGGGGCCCTAACAATGAGCAGTTCTTC. This codes for CATSRVSGGPNNEQFF.

The rearrangement uses TRBV6-5 and TRBJ1-3; 7 positions agree with TRBD1. The CDR3 sequence is 16 residues long. Germline CDR1 is MNHEY and CDR2 is SVGAGI. The V gene end was trimmed by 2 bases and the J gene end by 1 base; junction bases not matched to a gene: 5. This CDR3 reads CASSYTDRVSGNTIYF. The CDR3 nucleotides are TGTGCCAGCAGTTACACAGACAGGGTATCTGGAAACACCATATATTTT.

The chain's CDR3 is CAISESATANYGYTF. As DNA, the CDR3 is TGTGCCATCAGTGAGTCGGCAACAGCTAACTATGGCTACACCTTC. The chain carries TRBV10-3 and TRBJ1-2; D remains ambiguous. Germline CDR1 and CDR2: ENHRY and SYGVKD. The V end lost 0 bases, the J end lost 0 bases, and 8 bases lay between the germline ends. The CDR3 is 15 residues long.

The CDR3 loop is CASSPRQGNTIYF. In nucleotides, the CDR3 is TGTGCCAGCAGCCCCCGACAGGGAAACACCATATATTTT. The V gene is TRBV7-2, the J gene TRBJ1-3; the D gene is possibly TRBD1 (5 bases). The ends were cut back, 5 bases at V and 4 bases at J, with 9 bases in the middle. Germline V lookup: CDR1 SGHTA, CDR2 FQGNSA. This CDR3 region has 13 residues.

The V call is TRBV7-2, the J call TRBJ1-1; 7 nucleotides align to TRBD1. Trimming at V came to 2 bases and at J to 11 bases, leaving 8 bases not matched to a gene. The germline gives CDR1 SGHTA, CDR2 FQGNSA. The CDR3 has 13 residues. The CDR3 DNA sequence: TGTGCCAGCAGCTTAAGGGGGCAGGCTGGGGCTTTCTTT. Its protein is CASSLRGQAGAFF.

The chain is built from TRBV29-1 and TRBJ1-1; 9 bases line up with TRBD1. The CDR3 runs 14 residues. Germline CDR1 reads SQVTM; CDR2 reads ANQGSEA. The ends lost 6 bases at V and 5 bases at J; junction bases unmatched: 10. CDR3 loop: CSVLRQGVGTEAFF. The CDR3 nucleotides are TGCAGCGTACTACGACAGGGGGTTGGGACTGAAGCTTTCTTT. Using reference TRBV29-1 and TRBJ1-1 for the parts outside the CDR3, the full variable domain is SAVISQKPSRDICQRGTSLTIQCQVDSQVTMMFWYRQQPGQSLTLIATANQGSEATYESGFVIDKFPISRPNLTFSTLTVSNMSPEDSSIYLCSVLRQGVGTEAFFGQGTRLTVV.

V usage is TRBV4-3 and J usage is TRBJ2-7; 7 positions agree with TRBD1. The germline CDR1 and CDR2 sequences are LGHNA and YSLEER. Unmatched junction bases numbered 10, after V lost 3 bases and J lost 2 bases. The CDR3 is 16 amino acids. The CDR3 region is CASSQHPDRETYEQYF. The CDR3 bases are TGCGCCAGCAGCCAGCACCCCGACAGGGAAACCTACGAGCAGTACTTC.

About this clone: Germline is not matched at one junction end, which may reflect a read error. This chain uses TRBV7-9 with TRBJ2-7; D may be TRBD1 (5 bases). The CDR3 has 13 amino acids. Germline V gene lookup returns CDR1 SEHNR and CDR2 FQNEAQ (reference sequence). The chain's CDR3 is CASNLGAPGEQYF. Here the CDR3 DNA reads TGTGCCAGCAACTTAGGGGCCCCAGGAGAGCAGTACTTC.

V usage is TRBV19 and J usage is TRBJ1-5; 9 nucleotides line up with TRBD1. Germline values: CDR1 LNHDA, CDR2 SQIVND (reference sequence). The CDR3 is 14 residues long. Germline trimming cut 10 bases from V and 5 bases from J; bases unmatched to any gene: 9. The CDR3 reads CATQPWDRDQPQHF. CDR3 coding DNA: TGTGCCACGCAACCCTGGGACAGGGATCAGCCCCAGCATTTT.

The CDR3, as DNA: TGTGCCAGCTCACCCGTCCTCGGTGAAGCCACTGAAGCTTTCTTT. Protein: CASSPVLGEATEAFF. J is TRBJ1-1 and V is TRBV18, with D unclear. Germline CDR1 and CDR2: KGHSH and LQKENI. CDR3 length equals 15 residues. The V and J ends lost 3 bases and 4 bases respectively, with 15 bases between them.

This chain uses TRBV5-1 with TRBJ2-3, with a weak D call TRBD1 (6 bases). Germline V gives CDR1 SGHRS, CDR2 YFSETQ. The germline V and J ends were trimmed by 1 base and 4 bases, with 16 bases remaining between them. The CDR3 totals 16 residues. CDR3 nucleotide sequence: TGCGCCAGCAGCTTGAGGGCCGGCAGGGGATCAGATACGCAGTATTTT. Encoded protein: CASSLRAGRGSDTQYF.

The genes are TRBV30 and TRBJ1-2; D not resolved. Trimming left V 1 base short and J 6 bases short, with 15 bases between. The CDR3 contains 14 residues. The V gene's germline CDR1 is GTSNPN and CDR2 SVGIG (reference sequence). The chain's CDR3 is CAWSGAGGSNGYTF. Here the CDR3 DNA reads TGTGCCTGGAGTGGCGCCGGCGGATCAAATGGCTACACCTTC.

Here the CDR3 reads CASSLQGGEQFF. In DNA, the CDR3 is TGTGCCAGCAGTCTGCAGGGCGGTGAGCAGTTCTTC. The chain couples TRBV2 to TRBJ2-1, with D possibly being TRBD1 (5 bases). The V end was cut by 5 bases, the J end by 9 bases, with 11 bases between. CDR3 size: 12 residues. The germline V gene has CDR1 SNHLY and CDR2 FYNNEI.

The chain links TRBV28 to TRBJ2-1, with 9 bases aligning to TRBD2. Looked up from germline, CDR1 is MDHEN and CDR2 is SYDVKM. The CDR3 is 20 residues long. V shed 2 bases, J shed 2 bases, and the junction held 16 bases outside the gene matches. The DNA for the CDR3 is TGTGCCAGCAGTTTAGGGTCTGAGTGGACTAGCGTTATCACCTACAATGAGCAGTTCTTC. Its protein product is CASSLGSEWTSVITYNEQFF.

This clone was detected only once. The gene calls are TRBV9 and TRBJ1-4, with TRBD1 matching 7 bases. Unmatched junction bases numbered 8, after V lost 3 bases and J lost 6 bases. The CDR3 sequence is 15 residues long. In germline, CDR1 is SGDLS, CDR2 YYNGEE. DNA of the CDR3: TGTGCCAGCAGCGGAACAGGGGACGCGTATGAAAAACTGTTTTTT. This codes for CASSGTGDAYEKLFF.

The genes are TRBV5-4 and TRBJ2-3; possible D gene TRBD1, 5 bases. The germline gives CDR1 SGHNT, CDR2 YYREEE (reference sequence). This CDR3 comprises 13 residues. The V end was cut by 3 bases, the J end by 3 bases, with 8 bases between. CDR3 loop: CASSSQGTDTQYF. CDR3 coding DNA: TGTGCCAGCAGCTCCCAGGGAACAGATACGCAGTATTTT.

The V gene is TRBV14, the J gene TRBJ2-7, with TRBD1 as a possible D gene (5 bases). Germline V gene sequence: CDR1 SGHDN, CDR2 FVKESK. V dropped 0 bases and J dropped 6 bases, with 18 bases sitting between them. There are 16 residues in the CDR3. This chain's CDR3 is CASSQDGFQGEVEQYF. CDR3 DNA: TGTGCCAGCAGCCAAGACGGCTTCCAGGGTGAGGTCGAGCAGTACTTC.

This clone came up once. The V and J genes are TRBV2 and TRBJ2-3, with 11 bases lining up with TRBD1. This CDR3 is built from 15 residues. CDR1 is SNHLY and CDR2 is FYNNEI in the germline V gene. J gave up 4 bases and V 5 bases, and 5 bases lay outside the gene matches. The CDR3 DNA reads as TGTGCCAGCAGTCAGGGACAGGGGGGCCCAGATACGCAGTATTTT. Residues: CASSQGQGGPDTQYF.

This clone was detected only a few times. The DNA for the CDR3 is TGTGCCAGCAGCCCCGACAGGGACGACGAGCAGTACTTC. Translated, it gives CASSPDRDDEQYF. The J gene is TRBJ2-7, the V gene TRBV9, with 7 bases identical to TRBD1. Per germline, CDR1 SGDLS and CDR2 YYNGEE. The J segment lost 5 bases and the V segment lost 4 bases, leaving 6 bases of the junction unmatched. This CDR3 has 13 amino acids.

The rearrangement uses TRBV7-9 and TRBJ2-2; 7 positions agree with TRBD1. Trimming removed 1 base from V and 1 base from J; junction bases left unmatched: 3. The CDR3 is 16 residues long. CDR1 and CDR2 (germline): SEHNR, FQNEAQ (reference sequence). CDR3 DNA sequence: TGTGCCAGCAGCTTAGTCCGACAGGGGAACACCGGGGAGCTGTTTTTT. Residues: CASSLVRQGNTGELFF.

This clone showed up just a few times. This CDR3 is CASSPQETQYF. CDR3 coding DNA: TGTGCCAGCAGTCCACAAGAGACCCAGTACTTC. The genes are TRBV27 and TRBJ2-5; D is unresolved. Trimming took 5 bases from V and 2 from J, leaving 3 bases between them. Germline V lookup: CDR1 MNHEY, CDR2 SMNVEV (reference sequence). This CDR3 contains 11 residues.

This clone came up a few times. CDR3 sequence: CASSRRTGRTEAFF. CDR3 nucleotide sequence: TGCGCCAGCAGCCGAAGGACAGGGAGGACTGAAGCTTTCTTT. The V call is TRBV4-1, the J call TRBJ1-1; 8 bases align to TRBD1. CDR3 length: 14 residues. Germline V gives CDR1 MGHRA, CDR2 YSYEKL. V gave up 4 bases and J gave up 5 bases; unmatched junction bases: 6.